Listed here are 5 T cell receptor beta chains from one sample, sequenced in a study of shared clonotypes between healthy human individuals. Libraries were prepared by immunoSEQ multiplex PCR; TCRdb keeps only in-frame clonotypes and omits some of them. The table includes millions of clones, approximately 95% detected once. Cells designated naive CD8 were CD45RO-negative and were positively selected for CCR7, with terminally differentiated effector memory CD45RA+ cells excluded. Sequenced input: naive CD8+ T cells sorted from blood. These receptors originate from a man aged 18 to 30 in good health.

This chain uses TRBV4-1 with TRBJ2-1; D gene uncertain. CDR3 length equals 15 residues. Germline CDR1 is MGHRA and CDR2 is YSYEKL. Trimming removed 0 bases from V and 0 bases from J, with 6 bases in between. CDR3 DNA: TGCGCCAGCAGCCAAGAACCGAGCTCCTACAATGAGCAGTTCTTC. Its translation: CASSQEPSSYNEQFF.

In its sample, this clone was seen once. The rearrangement joins TRBV4-3 to TRBJ2-1, with a weak D call TRBD2 (5 bases). This CDR3 contains 15 residues. Germline CDR1 LGHNA, CDR2 YSLEER. The ends were cut back, 1 base at V and 1 base at J, with 8 bases in the middle. Here the CDR3 DNA reads TGCGCCAGCAGCCAAGCGGACTGGTCCTACAATGAGCAGTTCTTC. Translation: CASSQADWSYNEQFF.

This clone came up once. The V call is TRBV29-1, the J call TRBJ1-2, with 9 bases lining up with TRBD1. Losses at the gene ends were 4 bases for V and 4 bases for J; bases not matched to a gene: 4. The CDR3 is 13 residues long. Germline CDR1 reads SQVTM; CDR2 reads ANQGSEA. The chain's CDR3 is CSVGTGDPYGYTF. As DNA, the CDR3 is TGCAGCGTTGGGACAGGGGATCCCTATGGCTACACCTTC.

V usage is TRBV4-3 and J usage is TRBJ2-2; 11 nucleotides match TRBD2. There are 17 residues in the CDR3. CDR1 is LGHNA, CDR2 YSLEER, per germline. V shed 0 bases and J 5 bases; nucleotides not matched to a gene: 5. The CDR3 protein is CASSQELAGDTTGELFF. In DNA form, the CDR3 reads TGCGCCAGCAGCCAAGAACTAGCGGGAGATACGACCGGGGAGCTGTTTTTT.

Only one count was recorded for this clone. V usage is TRBV28 and J usage is TRBJ2-3; D is tentatively TRBD1 or TRBD2 (7 bases each). Trimming cost V 5 bases and J 0 bases, with 15 bases left between them. The CDR3 has 16 residues. Germline V gene lookup returns CDR1 MDHEN and CDR2 SYDVKM. DNA of the CDR3: TGTGCCAGCAGTCCGACTCAGGGGGGGAGCACAGATACGCAGTATTTT. It translates to CASSPTQGGSTDTQYF. The variable domain in full, completed from reference TRBV28 and TRBJ2-3, reads DVKVTQSSRYLVKRTGEKVFLECVQDMDHENMFWYRQDPGLGLRLIYFSYDVKMKEKGDIPEGYSVSREKKERFSLILESASTNQTSMYLCASSPTQGGSTDTQYFGPGTRLTVL.